This T cell receptor (beta chain) was captured in a study of post-analysis software for immune sequencing data (dated by TCRdb to about 2015). As for the study more broadly: Recorded disease courses included relapsing-remitting, secondary progressive and progressive-relapsing multiple sclerosis, with some patients lacking subtype annotation. The multiple sclerosis patient repertoires were compared with approximately 11 previously published healthy control repertoires from donors aged roughly 6 to 25 years. A subset of samples was prepared in parallel using single-end sample barcoding, then pooled and co-amplified after Illumina adapter ligation.

Germline trimming amounts to 3 bases on V and 5 bases on J, with 10 as the count of junction bases outside the gene matches. The cysteine opens and the phenylalanine closes a CDR3 of 16 amino acids. The kept DNA is CDR3 alone, 48 bases in frame from the first base. Per the germline V gene, SGDLS is the CDR1 and YYNGEE is the CDR2. Library construction relied on PCR. For sequencing, an Illumina HiSeq 2500 was employed. To reduce PCR and sequencing biases, unique molecular identifiers were built into the TCR beta cDNA libraries. Every 1 to 10 million input T cells yielded roughly 0.5 million cDNA molecules, meaning each molecule approximated one T cell. The patient libraries were prepared and sequenced with the same protocol used for the earlier healthy control dataset. Samples belonging to the same batch were prepared together, multiplexed and sequenced on a shared HiSeq lane. On the study's bioinformatics: Raw barcoded reads were processed with MIGEC, and single-read molecular identifier groups were discarded before consensus assembly and CDR3 extraction. Clonotype tables were post-analysed with VDJtools, normalizing diversity by down-sampling all datasets to the smallest sample size. Repertoire overlap clustering matched CDR3 amino acid but not nucleotide sequences to correct batch-related cross-sample contamination. The public sequencing data were trimmed at Q25 with fastp and processed into clonotypes with MiXCR by TCRdb, which kept only in-frame beta chains. Under each unique CDR3 protein, matching rows form one entry showing the most common genes and DNA. These V and J calls rely on TCRdb rather than the paper's analysis. The sample table holds 750,000 to 950,000 distinct CDR3 sequences, of which about 45% were seen once. Roughly 4.9% of the sample rests with the top ten.

To demonstrate the VDJtools post-analysis software, TCR beta repertoires were profiled from the peripheral blood of more than ten young patients with multiple sclerosis. Multiple sclerosis patients were children and adolescents aged roughly 6 to 16 years. What the work shows at the level of the full study, not this receptor alone: Significantly higher frequencies in patients than in controls were found for a few TRBV segments, including TRBV5-6, TRBV5-1 and TRBV20-1. The control group was slightly older than the multiple sclerosis patient group. Normalized Chao1 diversity was significantly lower in multiple sclerosis patients than controls, suggesting substantial peripheral T-cell clonal expansion. Direct clustering with F measure revealed strong co-clustering of samples prepared in the same batch, which led to a batch-effect correction.

This clonotype was seen once. Its antigen has not been determined. There are no base qualities to consult, and no much larger clone falls within one base. Input material: blood. Recombination linked TRBV9 to TRBJ2-5; TRBD1 matches 10 bases in the middle. This sequence was found in a girl aged 5-17 years with multiple sclerosis. The DNA reads TGTGCCAGCAGCGGAGACCGGGACAGGGGATGGGAGACCCAGTACTTC. This codes for CASSGDRDRGWETQYF.